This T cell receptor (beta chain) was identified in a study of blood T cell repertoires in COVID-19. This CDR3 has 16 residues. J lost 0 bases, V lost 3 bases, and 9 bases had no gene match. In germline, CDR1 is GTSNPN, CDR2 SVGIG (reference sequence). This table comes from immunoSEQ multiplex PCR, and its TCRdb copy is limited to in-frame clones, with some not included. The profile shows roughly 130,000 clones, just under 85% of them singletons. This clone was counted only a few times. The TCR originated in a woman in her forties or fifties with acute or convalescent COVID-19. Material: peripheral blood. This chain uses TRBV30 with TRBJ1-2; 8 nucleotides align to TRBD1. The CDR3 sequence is CAWRAIRTGPNYGYTF. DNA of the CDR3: TGTGCCTGGAGAGCTATCAGGACAGGGCCTAACTATGGCTACACCTTC.